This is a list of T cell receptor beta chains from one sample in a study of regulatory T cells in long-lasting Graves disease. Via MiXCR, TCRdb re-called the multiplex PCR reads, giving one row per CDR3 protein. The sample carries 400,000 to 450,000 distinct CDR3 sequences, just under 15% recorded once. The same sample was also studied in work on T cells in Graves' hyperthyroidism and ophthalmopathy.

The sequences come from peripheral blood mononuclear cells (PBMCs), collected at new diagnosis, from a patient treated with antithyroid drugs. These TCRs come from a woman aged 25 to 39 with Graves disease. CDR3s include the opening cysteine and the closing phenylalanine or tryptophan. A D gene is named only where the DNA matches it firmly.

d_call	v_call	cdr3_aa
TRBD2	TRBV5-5	CASSLGLAGGAYNEQFF
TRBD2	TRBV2	CASSPTSGGHRNEQYF
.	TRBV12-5	CAGGLGSYTDTQYF
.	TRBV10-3	CAIGTDYEQYF
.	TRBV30	CAWRGAFQAPKGDEQFF
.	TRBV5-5	CASSLGWSPLFGGLNTEAFF
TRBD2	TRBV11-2	CASSAGGLDRETQYF
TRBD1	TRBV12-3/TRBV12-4	CASSSDRGSSGNTIYF
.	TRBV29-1	CSVVSGNIMNTEAFF
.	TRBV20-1	CSARSGNSNQPQHF
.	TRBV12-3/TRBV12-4	CASSLSSGAPSRPQHF
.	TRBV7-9	CASSLASFYNEQFF
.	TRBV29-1	CSVEGDNLAKNIQYF
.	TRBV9	CASSVGLDLNTGELFF
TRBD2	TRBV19	CASSPRTSGRETQYF
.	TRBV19	CASSIPTATDTQYF
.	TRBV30	CAWGSGPYEQYF
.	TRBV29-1	CSVEDLGSRGDYEQYF
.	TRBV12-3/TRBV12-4	CASSPRGGNQPQHF
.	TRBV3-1	CASSPEGSSNEKLFF
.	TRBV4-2	CASSQLSAAAEQYF
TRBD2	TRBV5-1	CASSPRGGPNEQFF
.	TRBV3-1	CASSDLGQETQYF
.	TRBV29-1	CSVLASGIYNEQFF
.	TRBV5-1	CASSHGQQSYEQYF
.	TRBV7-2	CASTPNLRRDNEQFF
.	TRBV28	CASSLRTWADGYTF
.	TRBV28	CASSLVAPMRGNTIYF
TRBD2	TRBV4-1	CASRLADSTDTQYF
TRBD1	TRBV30	CAWDRDSNQPQHF
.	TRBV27	CASTRAGQHTGELFF
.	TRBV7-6	CASSLQDPDTQYF
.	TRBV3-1	CASSQGAGRSHEQYF
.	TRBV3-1	CASSRTAGLTNTIYF
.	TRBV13	CASSEYSSTDTQYF
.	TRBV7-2	CASSFRTANTEAFF
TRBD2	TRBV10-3	CAISVTSGSSYEQYF
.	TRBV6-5	CASSYTTGKETQYF
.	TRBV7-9	CASQVYGDPEMGNTIYF
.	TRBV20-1	CSARVLDRGEGGYTF
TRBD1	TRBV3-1	CASSQDQAQGAHEQYF
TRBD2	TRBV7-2	CASRLTGGPDEQYF
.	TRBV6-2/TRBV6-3	CASSFRGITYNEQFF
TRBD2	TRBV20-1	CSARLAVNNEQFF
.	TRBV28	CASSPGTPEAFF
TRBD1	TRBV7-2	CASSRDRAGEQYF
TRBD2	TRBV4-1	CASSQGVRGEYYEQYF
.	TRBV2	CASSEAGPEQYF
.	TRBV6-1	CASSEEGSYDGELFF
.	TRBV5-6	CASSGQEDNEKLFF
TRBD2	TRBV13	CASRQTSGRGEQYF
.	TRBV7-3	CASSSSNYNEQFF
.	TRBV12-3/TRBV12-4	CASSPDPNRLYSGNTIYF
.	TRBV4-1	CASSRTNTDTQYF
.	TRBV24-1	CATSDRTTDTSTDTQYF
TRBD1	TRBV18	CASSSTGGETQYF
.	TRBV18	CASSIRGQGNTEAFF
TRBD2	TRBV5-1	CASRWGTSGSNEQFF
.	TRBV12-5	CASGPMEWTDTQYF
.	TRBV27	CASSLYGRTAGPHEQFF